One and the same sample provided the 10 T cell receptor beta chains below, sequenced in a study of blood T cell repertoires in COVID-19. Generated by immunoSEQ multiplex PCR, the TCRdb table keeps only in-frame clones and is missing some. The sample lists under 150,000 clones; approximately 79% were seen once. Material for sequencing was peripheral blood. These receptors were taken from a man in his fifties or sixties with acute or convalescent COVID-19.

This clone was detected many times. The V and J genes are TRBV4-2 and TRBJ1-3; tentatively, D is TRBD1 (6 bases). The germline gives CDR1 LGHNA, CDR2 YNFKEQ. The CDR3 spans 18 residues. Between the trimmed V and J ends, which lost 3 bases and 0 bases, there was a span of 18 bases. In nucleotides, the CDR3 is TGTGCCAGCAGCCAGGAATCCGGGGGGCGATCCTCTGGAAACACCATATATTTT. Translating gives CASSQESGGRSSGNTIYF.

This chain joins TRBV12-3 or TRBV12-4 and TRBJ1-1; D gene ambiguous. The V and J ends lost 3 bases and 1 base respectively, with 6 bases between them. CDR3 length: 13 amino acids. The CDR3 DNA sequence: TGTGCCAGCAGTTTGGCAACGAACACTGAAGCTTTCTTT. Its protein product is CASSLATNTEAFF.

The gene calls are TRBV9 and TRBJ2-5, with D possibly being TRBD1 (6 bases). Trimming removed 4 bases at V and 3 bases at J, with 16 bases between. This CDR3 spans 15 amino acids. Germline loops: CDR1 SGDLS, CDR2 YYNGEE. CDR3 coding DNA: TGTGCCAGCAGCCTGACACCGGGACAAGAAGAGACCCAGTACTTC. The encoded protein is CASSLTPGQEETQYF.

V is TRBV2 and J is TRBJ2-3, with 8 bases lining up with TRBD2. The J segment lost 2 bases and the V segment lost 4 bases, leaving 8 bases of the junction unmatched. Germline V lookup: CDR1 SNHLY, CDR2 FYNNEI. The CDR3 runs 16 residues. The CDR3 loop reads CASSGNQRGYTDTQYF. Written as DNA, the CDR3 is TGTGCCAGCAGTGGGAACCAGCGGGGGTACACAGATACGCAGTATTTT.

The rearrangement links TRBV5-6 to TRBJ2-7, with 9 bases fitting TRBD1. The J segment lost 1 base and the V segment lost 0 bases, leaving 5 bases of the junction unmatched. The CDR3 loop spans 16 amino acids. The V gene's germline CDR1 is SGHDT and CDR2 YYEEEE. For the CDR3, the DNA is TGTGCCAGCAGCTTGGGGGGACAGGGTCCATCCTACGAGCAGTACTTC. Residues: CASSLGGQGPSYEQYF.

In DNA form, the CDR3 reads TGTGCCAGCAGCTCCCGCGGGGCCCCTAGCACAGATACGCAGTATTTT. This sequence encodes CASSSRGAPSTDTQYF. The V and J genes are TRBV28 and TRBJ2-3; maybe TRBD2 (6 bases). Germline values: CDR1 MDHEN, CDR2 SYDVKM. V was cut by 6 bases and J by 0 bases, with 16 bases left in between. The CDR3 loop spans 16 amino acids.

As regards this clone: The sample carries other DNA sequences with the same CDR3. Here the CDR3 DNA reads TGTGCCAGCAGTTACTCCGGGGGGGACAATCAGCCCCAGCATTTT. This encodes CASSYSGGDNQPQHF. The J gene is TRBJ1-5, the V gene TRBV6-6; a possible D gene is TRBD1 (5 bases). V was cut by 0 bases and J by 3 bases, with 9 bases left in between. The CDR3 totals 15 residues. The germline CDR1 and CDR2 sequences are MNHNY and SVGAGI (reference sequence).

CDR3 residues: CASSFRAGGYNEQFF. The CDR3 DNA reads TGTGCCAGCAGCTTTCGAGCGGGAGGCTACAATGAGCAGTTCTTC. This sequence joins TRBV11-3 and TRBJ2-1, with 9 bases lining up with TRBD2. This CDR3 spans 15 amino acids. The V gene end was trimmed by 3 bases and the J gene end by 3 bases; junction bases not matched to a gene: 3. Germline values: CDR1 SGHNT, CDR2 YENEEA.

This clone was detected only a few times. The DNA for the CDR3 is TGTGCCCTCACTCCACAGGGCGGCAATCAGCCCCAGCATTTT. This gives the protein CALTPQGGNQPQHF. The chain carries TRBV6-5 and TRBJ1-5; maybe TRBD1 (6 bases). V gave up 11 bases and J gave up 2 bases, with 16 bases separating them. The CDR3 contains 14 residues. Per germline, CDR1 MNHEY and CDR2 SVGAGI.

This clone was seen a handful of times. The chain employs TRBV12-3 or TRBV12-4 and TRBJ1-2; no firm D call. CDR3 length: 13 amino acids. Trimming stripped 1 base from V and 4 bases from J, with 7 bases between. In DNA form, the CDR3 reads TGTGCCAGCAGTTTAGGTGGGAGCTATGGCTACACCTTC. Its protein product is CASSLGGSYGYTF.